The 15 T cell receptor beta chains reported below all come from one sample, sequenced in a study of cytomegalovirus exposure and HLA in healthy donors. PCR amplification relied on 60 Vbeta primers (plus 13 Jbeta primers). The assay was immunoSEQ multiplex PCR, and TCRdb's table has in-frame clones only and misses some. The sample shows 150,000 to 250,000 clones, roughly 85% of them seen only once. Sequencing was carried out using PBMCs. The source of these receptors is a woman aged 45-65 years in good health and CMV-seronegative.

The chain combines TRBV28 with TRBJ2-1, with D possibly matching TRBD2 (5 bases). The length of the CDR3 is 15 residues. V was shortened by 5 bases and J by 9 bases, with 20 bases between the two germline ends. Germline V CDR1 and CDR2: MDHEN, SYDVKM. DNA of the CDR3: TGTGCCAGCAGTCCACCTTTGCGGTGGGCGGGTGAGCAGTTCTTC. Encoded protein: CASSPPLRWAGEQFF.

The gene calls are TRBV11-1 and TRBJ2-5; a possible D gene is TRBD2 (7 bases). Trimming cost V 2 bases and J 4 bases, with 11 bases left between them. The V gene's germline CDR1 is SGHAT and CDR2 FQDESV (reference sequence). The CDR3 runs 14 residues. This CDR3 reads CASSLMGGGETQYF. The CDR3 DNA sequence: TGTGCCAGCAGCTTAATGGGAGGGGGAGAGACCCAGTACTTC.

The V and J genes are TRBV30 and TRBJ1-2, with a weak D call TRBD1 (6 bases). The germline V and J ends were trimmed by 8 bases and 4 bases, with 29 bases remaining between them. This CDR3 comprises 17 residues. CDR1 is GTSNPN, CDR2 SVGIG, per germline (reference sequence). DNA for the CDR3: TGTGCCGGATTTTCGACTCTGCGGACAGCATTTACCTATGGCTACACCTTC. This codes for CAGFSTLRTAFTYGYTF.

The chain joins TRBV5-4 to TRBJ2-6; 8 bases agree with TRBD1. Germline CDR1 SGHNT, CDR2 YYREEE (reference sequence). CDR3 length: 16 amino acids. V lost 4 bases to trimming and J lost 2 bases; unmatched junction nucleotides: 5. This CDR3 is CASSPTGGAGANVLTF. The CDR3 bases are TGTGCCAGCAGCCCCACAGGGGGTGCTGGGGCCAACGTCCTGACTTTC.

V gene TRBV28 combines with J gene TRBJ1-1; D gene unclear. The CDR3 has 13 amino acids. Germline V CDR1 and CDR2: MDHEN, SYDVKM. V lost 6 bases and J lost 5, with 13 bases in between. CDR3 coding DNA: TGTGCCAGCAGAGACACCCTGGCGACTGAAGCTTTCTTT. Translating gives CASRDTLATEAFF. Combining the CDR3 with reference TRBV28 and TRBJ1-1 gives the whole variable domain DVKVTQSSRYLVKRTGEKVFLECVQDMDHENMFWYRQDPGLGLRLIYFSYDVKMKEKGDIPEGYSVSREKKERFSLILESASTNQTSMYLCASRDTLATEAFFGQGTRLTVV.

The V call is TRBV7-8, the J call TRBJ2-7; 8 bases agree with TRBD1. CDR1 and CDR2 (germline): SGHVS, FQNEAQ. V lost 2 bases to trimming and J lost 3 bases; unmatched junction nucleotides: 3. The CDR3 length is 14 residues. CDR3 coding DNA: TGTGCCAGCAGCTTAAGAGACAGGGGCTACGAGCAGTACTTC. Translated, it gives CASSLRDRGYEQYF.

V and J are TRBV13 and TRBJ1-1; 8 nucleotides agree with TRBD1. The CDR3 runs 17 residues. J gave up 1 base and V 5 bases, and 12 bases lay outside the gene matches. In germline, CDR1 is PRHDT, CDR2 FYEKMQ (reference sequence). The CDR3 DNA follows: TGTGCCAGCAGCGTCTTTTGGACAGGGACAAGGAACACTGAAGCTTTCTTT. It specifies CASSVFWTGTRNTEAFF.

As to this clone: A junction boundary mismatches the germline segment, possibly from a read error. The sample holds other DNA sequences that translate to the same CDR3. The rearrangement joins TRBV7-9 to TRBJ2-7; D remains unclear. This CDR3 contains 12 residues. Germline V gene data show CDR1 as SEHNR and CDR2 as FQNEAQ (reference sequence). Here the CDR3 DNA reads TGTTCCAGCAGCTTAGGCCAGTACGAGCAGTACTTC. Protein sequence: CSSSLGQYEQYF.

This clone was seen a handful of times. This sequence joins TRBV27 and TRBJ2-7; 9 nucleotides agree with TRBD2. The CDR3 has 15 residues. V was pared by 2 bases and J by 3 bases, with 5 bases of the junction left unmatched. Looked up from germline, CDR1 is MNHEY and CDR2 is SMNVEV (reference sequence). The CDR3 here is CASSLRGSGSYEQYF. The DNA of the CDR3 is TGTGCCAGCAGTTTAAGGGGTAGCGGGAGCTACGAGCAGTACTTC.

The rearrangement joins TRBV11-3 to TRBJ2-3; 12 bases match TRBD2. The CDR3 consists of 15 residues. Germline CDR1 and CDR2: SGHNT and YENEEA. Trimming at V came to 5 bases and at J to 5 bases, leaving 5 bases not matched to a gene. The CDR3 protein is CASSPRGLAGDTQYF. The CDR3, as DNA: TGTGCCAGCAGCCCAAGGGGACTAGCGGGAGATACGCAGTATTTT.

V is TRBV6-6 and J is TRBJ2-7; D is unclear. The germline V gene encodes CDR1 MNHNY and CDR2 SVGAGI (reference sequence). V lost 7 bases, J lost 2 bases, and 12 bases lay in between. This CDR3 is built from 13 residues. CDR3 sequence reads: CASKAGPAYEQYF. The CDR3 coding sequence is TGTGCCAGCAAAGCTGGGCCCGCCTACGAGCAGTACTTC.

This sequence joins TRBV10-3 and TRBJ2-3, with 7 bases lining up with TRBD1. Germline V gene sequence: CDR1 ENHRY, CDR2 SYGVKD. The CDR3 totals 13 residues. The ends lost 9 bases at V and 13 bases at J; junction bases unmatched: 16. As DNA, the CDR3 is TGTGCCATATCCGAGGCGACAGGGCGACGGGAGTATTTT. Amino acid sequence: CAISEATGRREYF.

As DNA, the CDR3 is TGTGCCAGCAGTGATCCGACTAGCGGAGCTTACGAGCAGTACTTC. This translates into CASSDPTSGAYEQYF. The V gene is TRBV6-1, the J gene TRBJ2-7; TRBD2 agrees at 9 bases. Per the germline V gene, CDR1 is MNHNS and CDR2 is SASEGT. CDR3 length equals 15 residues. Trimming took 3 bases from V and 4 from J; bases not matched to a gene: 7.

This chain connects TRBV11-3 to TRBJ2-5; TRBD2 agrees at 9 bases. V trimming: 1 base; J trimming: 5 bases; junction bases outside the gene matches: 5. Germline-derived CDR1 and CDR2 are SGHNT and YENEEA. The CDR3 runs 15 residues. The CDR3 bases are TGTGCCAGCAGCTTAGGCGGGGGGGCGCGTGAGACCCAGTACTTC. The encoded protein is CASSLGGGARETQYF.

The chain is built from TRBV10-1 and TRBJ2-1, with 11 positions matching TRBD1. The CDR3 contains 16 residues. Trimming cost V 7 bases and J 3 bases; bases outside gene matches: 8. Germline V gene data show CDR1 as WNHNN and CDR2 as SYGVQD (reference sequence). The CDR3 is CASKVSGTGGYNEQFF. The CDR3, as DNA: TGCGCCAGCAAAGTTTCGGGGACAGGGGGCTACAATGAGCAGTTCTTC.